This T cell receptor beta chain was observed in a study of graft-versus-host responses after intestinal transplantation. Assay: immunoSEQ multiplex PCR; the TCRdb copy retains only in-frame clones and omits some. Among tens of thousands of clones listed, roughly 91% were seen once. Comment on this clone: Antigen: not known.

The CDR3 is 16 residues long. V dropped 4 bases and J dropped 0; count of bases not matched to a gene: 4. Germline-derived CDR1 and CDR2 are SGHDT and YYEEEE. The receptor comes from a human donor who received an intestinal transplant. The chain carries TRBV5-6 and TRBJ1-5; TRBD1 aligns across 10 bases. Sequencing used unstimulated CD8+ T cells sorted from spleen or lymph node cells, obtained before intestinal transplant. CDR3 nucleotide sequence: TGTGCCAGCAGCCACGGGACAGGGGATAGCAATCAGCCCCAGCATTTT. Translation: CASSHGTGDSNQPQHF. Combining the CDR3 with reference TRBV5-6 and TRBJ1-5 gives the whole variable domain DAGVTQSPTHLIKTRGQQVTLRCSPKSGHDTVSWYQQALGQGPQFIFQYYEEEERQRGNFPDRFSGHQFPNYSSELNVNALLLGDSALYLCASSHGTGDSNQPQHFGDGTRLSIL.